This T cell receptor beta chain is from a study of somatic mutations in cytotoxic T cells in rheumatoid arthritis (dated by TCRdb to about 2017). In terms of the full investigation: A FACSAria II or Sony SH800 was used to flow-sort some V beta antibody-stained T-cell populations at nearly 100% purity, and TCRB sequencing was also done on sorted V beta1+ cells. To characterize clonality, the study used TCRB deep sequencing while asking whether somatic mutations are carried by expanded CD8+ T-cell clones in newly diagnosed, untreated rheumatoid arthritis. Patient and control groups had essentially identical median ages. For 65 rheumatoid arthritis patients and 20 healthy controls, TCRB deep sequencing was carried out.

The approximately 20 healthy controls were blood donors whose buffy coats were used; they had a median age of roughly 50 years (range about 21-80), and 45% to 65% were female. On an AutoMACS, CD4+ and CD8+ cells were isolated via positive magnetic bead selection, and their purity was verified by flow cytometry. Peripheral blood mononuclear cells were isolated by Ficoll-Paque PLUS density gradient separation. Using Nucleospin Tissue or Tissue XS kits, DNA was extracted from CD4-enriched, CD8-enriched or PBMC samples, with quantification by a Qubit 2.0 fluorometer. The CDR3 goes from the cysteine to the phenylalanine over 15 residues. Left in the record is the CDR3 DNA by itself, 45 bases read in frame from the first base. Trimming costs V 1 base and J 1 base, and their ends lie 8 bases apart. The germline V gene (reference sequence) sets CDR1 to LNHDA and CDR2 to SQIVND. The immunoSEQ assay was applied to genomic DNA for TCRB CDR3 sequencing. Processing in the source paper ran as follows. Nothing other than productive TCRB rearrangements was included in the analyses. Defining a clone by its unique TCRB CDR3 sequence, the study calculated clonality as a productive clonality index derived from Shannon entropy. Repertoire overlap between two samples was calculated from the template counts of each clone relative to total templates per sample. A correlation with a Spearman r of around 0.6 was found between V-gene usage by flow cytometry and V-gene usage by TCRB sequencing. TCRdb stores this immuneACCESS table with in-frame sequences only. Part of the clones is absent; in the studies checked, under half of the shortfall reflects unresolved V genes, and no reason is known for the rest. The V and J calls and the clone size are those of that table, but D and trimming were determined from the DNA. In all, the sample holds 19,000 or so clones, and over 70% of those were seen once. The ten most abundant clones make up approximately 20% of the sample.

General findings and caveats noted by the study authors: The finding that TRBV07 was slightly underrepresented in patients was left unadjusted for multiple comparisons. The antigen targets of the expanded CD8+ clones were unknown, and absence from virus-specific databases did not rule out viral specificity. CD8+ clonality increased with age in patients (Spearman r ~ 0.47) but not in healthy controls. CD8+ T-cell clonality in rheumatoid arthritis patients was not significantly different from that in age-matched healthy controls. In about an eighth of the roughly 60 patients, more than 20% of CD8+ cells belonged to the largest CD8+ clone, while several identical CD8+ TCRB sequences were shared between blood and synovial fluid.

Remarks on this clone: Its recognized antigen is unknown. Qualities for individual bases were not recorded, and no much larger clone is one base off.

Here the chain combines TRBV19 and TRBJ1-5; the D gene is not confidently resolved. The sequencing input was CD8+ T cells sorted from blood. The receptor was derived from a woman in her fifties or sixties in good health. CDR3 sequence: CASSIGGRSNQPQHF. The DNA sequence reads TGTGCCAGTAGTATAGGCGGCAGAAGCAATCAGCCCCAGCATTTT.